The 13 T cell receptor beta chains listed next were all sequenced from one sample in a study of T cells in tuberculosis. Method: immunoSEQ multiplex PCR; TCRdb's copy keeps in-frame clones and lacks some. Here the sample spans over 30,000 clones, approximately 94% being singletons. Time point of the sample: new active TB diagnosis, blood taken before or within 7 days of starting treatment. This sample comprised PBMCs, obtained at tuberculosis diagnosis. These receptors all come from an adult with tuberculosis.

Only one count was recorded for this clone. The chain joins TRBV19 to TRBJ1-2; 7 positions match TRBD1. Trimming at V came to 5 bases and at J to 0 bases, leaving 3 bases not matched to a gene. The CDR3 extends over 14 amino acids. The V gene's germline CDR1 is LNHDA and CDR2 SQIVND (reference sequence). In nucleotides, the CDR3 is TGTGCCAGTAGTCCCGGGACAGCTAACTATGGCTACACCTTC. This encodes CASSPGTANYGYTF.

This CDR3 is CASNPAGVSEQYF. The CDR3 DNA is TGTGCCAGCAACCCAGCGGGAGTCTCCGAGCAGTACTTC. The chain employs TRBV14 and TRBJ2-7; TRBD2 agrees at 8 bases. Germline V CDR1 and CDR2: SGHDN, FVKESK. J lost 6 bases, V lost 7 bases, and 8 bases had no gene match. This CDR3 contains 13 residues.

V is TRBV7-2 and J is TRBJ2-5; TRBD2 matches 9 bases. CDR3 size: 16 residues. Trimming removed 1 base from V and 3 bases from J; junction bases left unmatched: 6. Germline V gene lookup returns CDR1 SGHTA and CDR2 FQGNSA. CDR3 bases: TGTGCCAGCAGCTTAGTCTTCGCTAGCGGGGAAGAGACCCAGTACTTC. Amino acids: CASSLVFASGEETQYF.

In its sample, this clone was seen a few times. The sample has other DNA sequences that encode this CDR3 too. The chain carries TRBV19 and TRBJ2-1; TRBD2 aligns across 10 bases. The germline gives CDR1 LNHDA, CDR2 SQIVND (reference sequence). Trimming took 1 base from V and 2 from J; bases not matched to a gene: 2. This CDR3 spans 16 amino acids. The CDR3 is CASSIGLAGAYNEQFF. Written as DNA, the CDR3 is TGTGCCAGTAGTATAGGCCTAGCGGGGGCCTACAATGAGCAGTTCTTC.

J is TRBJ1-2 and V is TRBV6-6; D unclear. The CDR3 is made up of 13 amino acids. V gave up 7 bases and J gave up 1 base, with 10 bases separating them. CDR1 and CDR2 (germline): MNHNY, SVGAGI (reference sequence). Written as DNA, the CDR3 is TGTGCCAGCACCTCGACTGATAACTATGGCTACACCTTC. The encoded protein is CASTSTDNYGYTF.

The chain has TRBV30 and TRBJ2-7, with TRBD1 matching over 10 bases. This CDR3 comprises 17 residues. Germline V CDR1 and CDR2: GTSNPN, SVGIG (reference sequence). V was clipped by 2 bases and J by 1 base; unmatched bases: 11. The CDR3 coding sequence is TGTGCCTGGAGTTCTAAGGCCCGGGACAGGGGTTCCTACGAGCAGTACTTC. Its protein is CAWSSKARDRGSYEQYF.

This sequence joins TRBV5-4 and TRBJ1-2, with D possibly being TRBD1 (5 bases). The CDR3 totals 13 residues. CDR1 is SGHNT and CDR2 is YYREEE in the germline V gene (reference sequence). V was clipped by 3 bases and J by 4 bases, with 10 bases between them. In nucleotides, the CDR3 is TGTGCCAGCAGCTCGCCGGACATCTATGGCTACACCTTC. Translated, it gives CASSSPDIYGYTF.

The chain recombines TRBV27 with TRBJ2-7; 7 positions match TRBD2. With V trimmed by 6 bases and J by 2 bases, 7 bases remained unmatched. Germline V lookup: CDR1 MNHEY, CDR2 SMNVEV (reference sequence). This CDR3 contains 14 residues. The CDR3 DNA sequence: TGTGCCAGCAGGCCCATTGGGGGGGCCTACGAGCAGTACTTC. This translates into CASRPIGGAYEQYF.

The chain employs TRBV4-2 and TRBJ2-2; 10 bases line up with TRBD2. V gave up 1 base and J gave up 3 bases; unmatched junction bases: 2. Germline V gene sequence: CDR1 LGHNA, CDR2 YNFKEQ. This CDR3 comprises 16 residues. In DNA, the CDR3 is TGTGCCAGCAGCCAAGGTGGACTAGCGGACACCGGGGAGCTGTTTTTT. Protein product: CASSQGGLADTGELFF.

The gene calls are TRBV5-6 and TRBJ2-1; the D gene is possibly TRBD2 (6 bases). CDR1 and CDR2 (germline): SGHDT, YYEEEE. CDR3 size: 14 residues. Trimming took off 7 bases at V and 6 bases at J, with 17 bases between the two ends. The CDR3 sequence: CASHLGTELNEQFF. The CDR3 bases are TGTGCCAGCCACCTCGGGACTGAACTCAATGAGCAGTTCTTC.

V and J are TRBV19 and TRBJ2-2, with D perhaps TRBD1 (6 bases). This CDR3 spans 15 amino acids. The germline CDR1 and CDR2 sequences are LNHDA and SQIVND (reference sequence). Trimming shortened V by 5 bases and J by 5 bases, and 15 bases separated the two germline ends. The CDR3: CASSLSSGVTGELFF. In DNA, the CDR3 is TGTGCCAGTAGTCTCTCCTCAGGGGTGACCGGGGAGCTGTTTTTT.

The gene calls are TRBV30 and TRBJ2-3; perhaps TRBD1 as D (5 bases). Trimming stripped 6 bases from V and 0 bases from J, with 10 bases between. Germline-derived CDR1 and CDR2 are GTSNPN and SVGIG (reference sequence). This CDR3 is built from 13 residues. The CDR3 DNA follows: TGTGCCTGCCCAGGGCCCAGCACAGATACGCAGTATTTT. It is translated as CACPGPSTDTQYF. Supplemented by reference TRBV30 and TRBJ2-3, the full variable domain reads SQTIHQWPATLVQPVGSPLSLECTVEGTSNPNLYWYRQAAGRGLQLLFYSVGIGQISSEVPQNLSASRPQDRQFILSSKKLLLSDSGFYLCACPGPSTDTQYFGPGTRLTVL.

J is TRBJ2-3 and V is TRBV5-1; 7 positions match TRBD1. Germline loops: CDR1 SGHRS, CDR2 YFSETQ. The CDR3 length is 14 residues. Trimming took 4 bases from V and 1 from J; bases not matched to a gene: 3. The CDR3 here is CASSRGTGTDTQYF. The CDR3 nucleotides read TGCGCCAGCAGCAGAGGGACAGGCACAGATACGCAGTATTTT.